The rows below give T cell receptor beta chains drawn from one sample of a study of a mutant IDH1 vaccine in newly diagnosed glioma. The method was immunoSEQ multiplex PCR; TCRdb's version includes in-frame clones alone and lacks a portion of them. The table includes about 38,000 clones, approximately 78% detected once. Material: PBMCs, obtained from a glioma patient treated with radiotherapy, temozolomide or both. The origin of the receptors is a man aged 35 to 55 with glioma. Some clones in this sample may be carry-over from other donors' samples. Both conserved end residues are part of each CDR3. Each record gives: J gene, D gene, V gene, clone size, CDR3 DNA, CDR3 protein. D genes are given only for firm matches. Clone sizes are given selectively: once, few, many, or a class where the clone is expanded.

j_gene: TRBJ2-1; d_gene: TRBD1; v_gene: TRBV5-6; abundance: -; CDR3nt: TGTGCCAGCAGCCTGCGGGACAGGGGCAATGAGCAGTTCTTC; CDR3aa: CASSLRDRGNEQFF
j_gene: TRBJ1-1; d_gene: -; v_gene: TRBV5-5; abundance: -; CDR3nt: TGTGCCAGCAGCTTGTTTCTGGGGGCGAACACTGAAGCTTTCTTT; CDR3aa: CASSLFLGANTEAFF
j_gene: TRBJ1-1; d_gene: -; v_gene: TRBV5-1; abundance: once; CDR3nt: TGCGCCAGCAGCTTGAGGGGGGGCACTGAAGCTTTCTTT; CDR3aa: CASSLRGGTEAFF
j_gene: TRBJ2-7; d_gene: TRBD2; v_gene: TRBV11-1; abundance: once; CDR3nt: TGTGCCAGCAGCTTAGTAGCGGGGGGGACCTACGAGCAGTACTTC; CDR3aa: CASSLVAGGTYEQYF
j_gene: TRBJ2-3; d_gene: -; v_gene: TRBV5-4; abundance: -; CDR3nt: TGTGCCAGCAGGCCAGCTTTCTTCCGCACAGATACGCAGTATTTT; CDR3aa: CASRPAFFRTDTQYF
j_gene: TRBJ2-7; d_gene: -; v_gene: TRBV15; abundance: -; CDR3nt: TGTGCCACCAGCAGAGACGGTCGGTACGAGCAGTACTTC; CDR3aa: CATSRDGRYEQYF
j_gene: TRBJ2-7; d_gene: TRBD1; v_gene: TRBV5-4; abundance: once; CDR3nt: TGTGCCAGCAGCTTCCGGGACAGCTACTACGAGCAGTACTTC; CDR3aa: CASSFRDSYYEQYF
j_gene: TRBJ1-2; d_gene: TRBD1; v_gene: TRBV7-2; abundance: -; CDR3nt: TGTGCCAGCAGCTTAGTGCAGGGGGGCGGCTACACCTTC; CDR3aa: CASSLVQGGGYTF
j_gene: TRBJ2-5; d_gene: -; v_gene: TRBV7-7; abundance: -; CDR3nt: TGTGCTAGCAGTCCTGACAAGGTCGGGAGATTGGGCCAGTACTTC; CDR3aa: CASSPDKVGRLGQYF
j_gene: TRBJ2-1; d_gene: -; v_gene: TRBV11-2; abundance: few; CDR3nt: TGTGCCAGCAGCTTTTATCACGGCGGGGACGAGCAGTTCTTC; CDR3aa: CASSFYHGGDEQFF
j_gene: TRBJ1-2; d_gene: -; v_gene: TRBV5-4; abundance: -; CDR3nt: TGTGCCAGCAGCTTCGAAAAGACCTATGGCTACACCTTC; CDR3aa: CASSFEKTYGYTF
j_gene: TRBJ1-2; d_gene: -; v_gene: TRBV4-2; abundance: -; CDR3nt: TGTGCCAGCAGCCAAGATCGGAGCTCTAAGGGCTACACCTTC; CDR3aa: CASSQDRSSKGYTF
j_gene: TRBJ2-2; d_gene: TRBD1; v_gene: TRBV5-1; abundance: -; CDR3nt: TGCGCCAGCAGAGAGACAGGGGTAGGGATCACCGGGGAGCTGTTTTTT; CDR3aa: CASRETGVGITGELFF